This TCR beta chain originates from a study of cytomegalovirus exposure and HLA in healthy donors. The study's findings and limits: When analyzed later, a missense DCLRE1C variant was found to be linked to TCR beta V- and J-gene trimming. Solely CMV serostatus was available to characterize immune exposure. Looking again later, the authors saw that most CMV-associated TCR beta chains seemed HLA-restricted.

Of note for this clone: Its specificity is unknown.

PCR involved 60 Vbeta and 13 Jbeta primers. Only in-frame clones appear in the TCRdb table, and some are missing; sequencing was by immunoSEQ multiplex PCR. The sample has 150,000 or so clones; about three quarters are singletons. The receptor comes from a man in his forties in good health and CMV-seropositive. The specimen was PBMCs.

CDR3 in amino acids: CASSLPENIQYF. The CDR3 bases are TGTGCCAGCAGCTTACCCGAAAACATTCAGTACTTC. The chain links TRBV7-9 to TRBJ2-4; D not certain. This CDR3 is built from 12 residues. Germline lookup yields CDR1 SEHNR and CDR2 FQNEAQ (reference sequence). Trimming left V 2 bases short and J 5 bases short, with 4 bases between. Supplemented by reference TRBV7-9 and TRBJ2-4, the full variable domain reads DTGVSQNPRHKITKRGQNVTFRCDPISEHNRLYWYRQTLGQGPEFLTYFQNEAQLEKSRLLSDRFSAERPKGSFSTLEIQRTEQGDSAMYLCASSLPENIQYFGAGTRLSVL.